Below, 19 T cell receptor beta chains from the same sample are listed, as sequenced in a study of blood T cell repertoires in COVID-19. Clones were read by immunoSEQ multiplex PCR, and TCRdb kept only the in-frame ones, dropping some. This sample has some 150,000 clones, with around 85% found just once. Specimen: peripheral blood. These receptors all come from a woman of 80 years or more with acute or convalescent COVID-19.

The chain employs TRBV11-2 and TRBJ2-1, with 10 bases lining up with TRBD2. Looked up from germline, CDR1 is SGHAT and CDR2 is FQNNGV. After removal of 7 bases from V and 5 bases from J, the junction contained 2 bases not matched to a gene. This CDR3 region has 13 residues. This chain's CDR3 is CASTSGGDNEQFF. CDR3 sequence (DNA): TGTGCCAGCACAAGCGGGGGGGACAATGAGCAGTTCTTC.

In DNA, the CDR3 is TGTGCCAGCAGCTCTCTAGCGGGGGGTTATGAGCAGTTCTTC. Protein sequence: CASSSLAGGYEQFF. The chain has TRBV5-6 and TRBJ2-1, with 11 nucleotides matching TRBD2. The J segment lost 8 bases and the V segment lost 3 bases, leaving 4 bases of the junction unmatched. The germline gives CDR1 SGHDT, CDR2 YYEEEE. The CDR3 is 14 residues long.

The chain employs TRBV2 and TRBJ1-2, with a possible D match to TRBD1 (6 bases). Per the germline V gene, CDR1 is SNHLY and CDR2 is FYNNEI. The V gene lost 2 bases and the J gene lost 8 bases, with 12 bases spanning the gap. The CDR3 runs 13 residues. DNA for the CDR3: TGTGCCAGCAGTGAAAACAGGGCAGACGGCTACACCTTC. This translates into CASSENRADGYTF.

The chain links TRBV9 to TRBJ2-3, with a weak D call TRBD2 (7 bases). The CDR3 sequence is 16 residues long. Germline loops: CDR1 SGDLS, CDR2 YYNGEE. The V end lost 4 bases, the J end lost 1 base, and 16 bases lay between the germline ends. The CDR3 loop reads CASSPSGGGGTDTQYF. The CDR3 coding sequence is TGTGCCAGCAGCCCCAGTGGGGGGGGCGGCACAGATACGCAGTATTTT.

The rearrangement uses TRBV7-9 and TRBJ1-3, with a tentative D call TRBD1 (6 bases). Trimming took 6 bases from V and 0 from J, leaving 9 bases between them. Germline CDR1 SEHNR, CDR2 FQNEAQ (reference sequence). The CDR3 sequence is 14 residues long. The CDR3 here is CASSRGGSGNTIYF. In DNA, the CDR3 is TGTGCCAGCAGTAGAGGGGGCTCTGGAAACACCATATATTTT. Complete variable domain (other parts from reference TRBV7-9 and TRBJ1-3): DTGVSQNPRHKITKRGQNVTFRCDPISEHNRLYWYRQTLGQGPEFLTYFQNEAQLEKSRLLSDRFSAERPKGSFSTLEIQRTEQGDSAMYLCASSRGGSGNTIYFGEGSWLTVV.

This sequence joins TRBV19 and TRBJ2-1; 10 bases agree with TRBD1. Germline V gives CDR1 LNHDA, CDR2 SQIVND (reference sequence). V gave up 8 bases and J gave up 2 bases; unmatched junction bases: 12. The CDR3 loop spans 17 amino acids. CDR3 sequence reads: CASGWRDRGFPYNEQFF. Written as DNA, the CDR3 is TGTGCCAGTGGATGGAGGGACAGGGGCTTCCCCTACAATGAGCAGTTCTTC.

This clone showed up just once. The chain joins TRBV30 to TRBJ1-1; D not certain. V lost 5 bases and J 5 bases, leaving 12 bases between the germline ends. The CDR3 contains 12 residues. The germline gives CDR1 GTSNPN, CDR2 SVGIG (reference sequence). CDR3 bases: TGTGCCTGGGGCTTAGGGAGGACTGAAGCTTTCTTT. It yields the protein CAWGLGRTEAFF. The full variable domain, with the rest looked up from reference TRBV30 and TRBJ1-1, is SQTIHQWPATLVQPVGSPLSLECTVEGTSNPNLYWYRQAAGRGLQLLFYSVGIGQISSEVPQNLSASRPQDRQFILSSKKLLLSDSGFYLCAWGLGRTEAFFGQGTRLTVV.

This rearrangement joins TRBV2 to TRBJ1-5, with TRBD1 as a possible D gene (6 bases). CDR3 length: 14 residues. Between the trimmed V and J ends, which lost 6 bases and 1 base, there was a span of 10 bases. Germline V CDR1 and CDR2: SNHLY, FYNNEI. The CDR3 region has the DNA TGTGCCAGCAGGGCAGGGGTGAGCAATCAGCCCCAGCATTTT. Its translation: CASRAGVSNQPQHF.

Only a few counts were recorded for this clone. The chain recombines TRBV2 with TRBJ2-2; D perhaps matches TRBD2 (6 bases). The length of the CDR3 is 15 residues. In germline, CDR1 is SNHLY, CDR2 FYNNEI. V was cut by 6 bases and J by 0 bases, with 11 bases left in between. Here the CDR3 DNA reads TGTGCCAGCAGCCGGGGGTTCGCGAACACCGGGGAGCTGTTTTTT. Translation: CASSRGFANTGELFF.

The V gene is TRBV6-5, the J gene TRBJ2-3, with D unclear. Trimming removed 7 bases at V and 0 bases at J, with 11 bases between. The CDR3 sequence is 14 residues long. Germline CDR1 reads MNHEY; CDR2 reads SVGAGI. The CDR3 DNA sequence: TGTGCCAGCAAAGTCGACACAAGCACAGATACGCAGTATTTT. This translates into CASKVDTSTDTQYF.

The gene calls are TRBV6-5 and TRBJ2-7; weak D call: TRBD1 (5 bases). The germline gives CDR1 MNHEY, CDR2 SVGAGI. Trimming removed 1 base from V and 7 bases from J, with 11 bases in between. The CDR3 loop spans 13 amino acids. The CDR3 reads CASSYLGVTEQYF. CDR3 sequence (DNA): TGTGCCAGCAGTTACTTAGGGGTCACAGAGCAGTACTTC.

V is TRBV5-4 and J is TRBJ2-7; possible D gene TRBD2, 7 bases. The V end was cut by 4 bases, the J end by 6 bases, with 17 bases between. This CDR3 has 14 residues. Germline CDR1 is SGHNT and CDR2 is YYREEE (reference sequence). The CDR3 sequence: CASSPDGGRGEQYF. The CDR3 nucleotides read TGTGCCAGCAGCCCGGACGGGGGGCGAGGCGAGCAGTACTTC.

V gene TRBV5-1 combines with J gene TRBJ1-1; weak D call: TRBD1 (5 bases). V was shortened by 0 bases and J by 1 base, with 7 bases between the two germline ends. Germline loops: CDR1 SGHRS, CDR2 YFSETQ. The CDR3 consists of 14 residues. CDR3 protein: CASSLGTRNTEAFF. CDR3 bases: TGCGCCAGCAGCTTGGGGACAAGGAACACTGAAGCTTTCTTT.

This clone was counted a single time. In DNA, the CDR3 is TGTGCCAGCAGCCCTCAAGGGGAGGGCCTCCACTTT. It codes for CASSPQGEGLHF. V gene TRBV4-2 combines with J gene TRBJ1-6, with D maybe TRBD1 (5 bases). The germline V gene has CDR1 LGHNA and CDR2 YNFKEQ. The CDR3 sequence is 12 residues long. With 4 bases removed from V and 15 bases from J, the gap between germline ends came to 13 bases.

V is TRBV6-5 and J is TRBJ2-3, with TRBD2 as a possible D gene (7 bases). Trimming took 2 bases from V and 5 from J, leaving 14 bases between them. The V gene's germline CDR1 is MNHEY and CDR2 SVGAGI. The CDR3 contains 15 residues. The CDR3 nucleotides are TGTGCCAGCAGTTACGGGAGGGGGGGCATAGATACGCAGTATTTT. It specifies CASSYGRGGIDTQYF.

V and J are TRBV30 and TRBJ2-2; TRBD1 matches 7 bases. The germline CDR1 and CDR2 sequences are GTSNPN and SVGIG (reference sequence). Trimming removed 3 bases from V and 4 bases from J; junction bases left unmatched: 8. CDR3 size: 15 residues. The CDR3 coding sequence is TGTGCCTGGAGGAGAGGGGACAGAGCCACCGGGGAGCTGTTTTTT. This translates into CAWRRGDRATGELFF.

The chain employs TRBV7-9 and TRBJ1-1; D might be TRBD1 (6 bases). Germline V gene sequence: CDR1 SEHNR, CDR2 FQNEAQ (reference sequence). The CDR3 runs 16 residues. The ends were cut back, 2 bases at V and 1 base at J, with 14 bases in the middle. The chain's CDR3 is CASSLSLGQPNTEAFF. The CDR3 bases are TGTGCCAGCAGCTTAAGTCTTGGACAGCCGAACACTGAAGCTTTCTTT.

A few counts support this clone. V usage is TRBV29-1 and J usage is TRBJ1-2, with unresolved D. Trimming shortened V by 4 bases and J by 2 bases, and 17 bases separated the two germline ends. CDR1 and CDR2 from the germline V gene are SQVTM and ANQGSEA. This CDR3 region has 15 residues. The CDR3 is CSVVSQPKMNYGYTF. The DNA of the CDR3 is TGCAGCGTTGTGTCTCAACCTAAAATGAACTATGGCTACACCTTC.

The gene calls are TRBV6-2 or TRBV6-3 and TRBJ2-6; 9 positions agree with TRBD1. The CDR3 runs 16 residues. The ends lost 6 bases at V and 2 bases at J; junction bases unmatched: 5. Germline V lookup: CDR1 MNHEY, CDR2 SVGEGT. The CDR3: CASSPRTGAGANVLTF. CDR3 bases: TGTGCCAGCAGCCCACGGACAGGGGCTGGGGCCAACGTCCTGACTTTC.